One T cell receptor (beta chain) is described in this entry. The CDR3 is 14 amino acids. In germline, CDR1 is SQVTM, CDR2 ANQGSEA. With 3 bases clipped from V and 8 bases from J, the junction kept 8 bases outside the gene matches. The data stem from a study of T cell changes during pregnancy in multiple sclerosis. Produced via immunoSEQ multiplex PCR; TCRdb's table is partial and in-frame only. The data show approximately 58,000 clones, roughly 92% seen once. The sequence was obtained from a female donor with multiple sclerosis, enrolled in a pregnancy study. The V and J genes are TRBV29-1 and TRBJ2-1, with 9 bases lining up with TRBD2. Sequenced here: peripheral blood, sampled in the second trimester of pregnancy. CDR3 nucleotide sequence: TGCAGCGTTGACACCGGGACTAGCCTCTATGAGCAGTTCTTC. As protein: CSVDTGTSLYEQFF.